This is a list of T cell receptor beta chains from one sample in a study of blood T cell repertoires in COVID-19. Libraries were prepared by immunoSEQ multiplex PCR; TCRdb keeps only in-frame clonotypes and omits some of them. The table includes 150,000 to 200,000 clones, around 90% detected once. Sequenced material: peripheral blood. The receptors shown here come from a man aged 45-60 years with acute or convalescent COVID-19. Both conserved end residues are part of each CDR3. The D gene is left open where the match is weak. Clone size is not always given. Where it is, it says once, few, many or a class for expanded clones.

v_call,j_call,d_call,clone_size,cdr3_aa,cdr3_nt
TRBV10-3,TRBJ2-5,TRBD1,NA,CAISDLTGSVETQYF,TGTGCCATCAGTGACTTGACAGGGTCCGTGGAGACCCAGTACTTC
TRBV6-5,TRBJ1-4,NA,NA,CASSLSGLSEKLFF,TGTGCCAGCAGTCTAAGCGGACTATCGGAAAAACTGTTTTTT
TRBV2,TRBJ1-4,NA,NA,CASSEGGLFNEKLFF,TGTGCCAGCAGTGAAGGAGGACTGTTTAATGAAAAACTGTTTTTT
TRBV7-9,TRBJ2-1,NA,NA,CASSLEGGLGQFF,TGTGCCAGCAGCTTAGAAGGAGGGTTGGGGCAGTTCTTC
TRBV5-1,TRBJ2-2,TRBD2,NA,CASSLAGGITGELFF,TGCGCCAGCAGCTTGGCCGGGGGGATCACCGGGGAGCTGTTTTTT
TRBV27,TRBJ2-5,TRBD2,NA,CASRRLGTSGRQETQYF,TGTGCCAGCAGAAGACTCGGGACTAGCGGGAGACAAGAGACCCAGTACTTC
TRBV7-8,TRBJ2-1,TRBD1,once,CASSPAGTGRNEQFF,TGTGCCAGCAGCCCAGCCGGGACAGGGCGGAATGAGCAGTTCTTC
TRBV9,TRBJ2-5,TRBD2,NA,CASSVAPSVAGVQETQYF,TGTGCCAGCAGCGTAGCCCCCTCAGTAGCGGGGGTCCAAGAGACCCAGTACTTC
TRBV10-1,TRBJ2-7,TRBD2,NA,CASSERLAGSDEQYF,TGCGCCAGCAGTGAGAGGCTAGCGGGAAGCGACGAGCAGTACTTC
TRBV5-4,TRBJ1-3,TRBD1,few,CASSLDRGSGNTIYF,TGTGCCAGCAGCTTGGACAGGGGGTCTGGAAACACCATATATTTT
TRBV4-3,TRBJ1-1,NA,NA,CASSQDLGQNTEAFF,TGCGCCAGCAGCCAAGACTTGGGGCAGAACACTGAAGCTTTCTTT
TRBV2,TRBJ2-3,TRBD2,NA,CASSLKTFTSGRASFINTQYF,TGTGCCAGCAGCCTTAAAACGTTTACTAGCGGGAGGGCCTCTTTCATAAATACGCAGTATTTT
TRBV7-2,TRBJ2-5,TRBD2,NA,CASNHGGGRQETQYF,TGTGCCAGCAACCATGGCGGGGGGAGACAAGAGACCCAGTACTTC
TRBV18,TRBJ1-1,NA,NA,CASSPSQVTTEAFF,TGTGCCAGCTCACCATCCCAGGTGACCACTGAAGCTTTCTTT
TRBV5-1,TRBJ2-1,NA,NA,CASSLVGEAYNEQFF,TGCGCCAGCAGCTTAGTGGGAGAGGCGTACAATGAGCAGTTCTTC
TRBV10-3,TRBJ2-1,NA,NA,CAITKDFNNEQFF,TGTGCCATCACCAAGGACTTTAACAATGAGCAGTTCTTC
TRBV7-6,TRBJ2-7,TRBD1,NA,CASSRDRGDEQYF,TGTGCCAGCAGCAGGGACAGGGGCGACGAGCAGTACTTC
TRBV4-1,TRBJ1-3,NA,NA,CASSRPTRAGNTIYF,TGCGCCAGCAGCCGACCGACCAGGGCGGGAAACACCATATATTTT
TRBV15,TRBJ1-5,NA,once,CATSRQEGSNQPQHF,TGTGCCACCAGCAGACAGGAGGGGAGCAATCAGCCCCAGCATTTT
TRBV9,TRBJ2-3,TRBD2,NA,CASSVGTSGTNTQYF,TGTGCCAGCAGCGTAGGGACTAGTGGGACGAATACGCAGTATTTT
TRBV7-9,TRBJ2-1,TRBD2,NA,CASRLAETYNEQFF,TGTGCCAGCAGGCTAGCGGAAACCTACAATGAGCAGTTCTTC
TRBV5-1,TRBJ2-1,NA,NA,CASSPRDSQQFF,TGCGCCAGCAGCCCCCGGGACTCCCAGCAGTTCTTC
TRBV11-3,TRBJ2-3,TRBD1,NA,CASSFSYWGQGTDTQYF,TGTGCCAGCAGCTTCTCCTATTGGGGACAGGGCACAGATACGCAGTATTTT
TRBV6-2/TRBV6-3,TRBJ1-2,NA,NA,CASSYGAINGYTF,TGTGCCAGCAGTTACGGAGCGATCAATGGCTACACCTTC
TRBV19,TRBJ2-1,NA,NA,CASSIAGAEQFF,TGTGCCAGTAGTATAGCTGGGGCAGAGCAGTTCTTC
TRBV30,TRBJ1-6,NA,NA,CAWSPGVGSPLHF,TGTGCCTGGAGTCCGGGAGTGGGTTCACCCCTCCACTTT
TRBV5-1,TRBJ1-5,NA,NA,CASSLGGRNQPQHF,TGCGCCAGCAGCTTGGGTGGGAGGAATCAGCCCCAGCATTTT
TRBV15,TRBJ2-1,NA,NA,CATSRTRYNEQFF,TGTGCCACCAGCAGAACGCGATACAATGAGCAGTTCTTC
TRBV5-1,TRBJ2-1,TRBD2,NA,CASSPGLAGGKGNEQFF,TGCGCCAGCAGCCCGGGACTAGCGGGAGGGAAAGGGAATGAGCAGTTCTTC
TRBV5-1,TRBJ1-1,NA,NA,CASTPVTPGYLNTEAFF,TGCGCCAGCACCCCCGTTACCCCAGGCTACTTGAACACTGAAGCTTTCTTT
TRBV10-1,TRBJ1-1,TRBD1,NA,CASSRQGLTEAFF,TGCGCCAGCAGTAGACAGGGGTTGACTGAAGCTTTCTTT
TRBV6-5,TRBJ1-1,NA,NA,CASTFVLTEAFF,TGTGCCAGCACCTTTGTCCTGACTGAAGCTTTCTTT
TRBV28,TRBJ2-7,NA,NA,CASTLSGGHYEQYF,TGTGCCAGCACCCTCAGCGGCGGGCACTACGAGCAGTACTTC
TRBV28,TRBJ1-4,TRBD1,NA,CASSTPGQGVEKLFF,TGTGCCAGCAGTACCCCGGGACAGGGAGTTGAAAAACTGTTTTTT
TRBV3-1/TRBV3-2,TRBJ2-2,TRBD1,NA,CASSHWDRVGQDTGELFF,TGTGCCAGCAGCCATTGGGACAGAGTCGGCCAGGACACCGGGGAGCTGTTTTTT
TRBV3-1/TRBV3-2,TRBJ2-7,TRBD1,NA,CASSQARTGVSYEQYF,TGTGCCAGCAGCCAAGCCCGGACAGGGGTATCCTACGAGCAGTACTTC
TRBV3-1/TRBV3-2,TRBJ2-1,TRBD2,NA,CASSQGELAGMQFF,TGTGCCAGCAGCCAGGGGGAACTAGCGGGAATGCAGTTCTTC